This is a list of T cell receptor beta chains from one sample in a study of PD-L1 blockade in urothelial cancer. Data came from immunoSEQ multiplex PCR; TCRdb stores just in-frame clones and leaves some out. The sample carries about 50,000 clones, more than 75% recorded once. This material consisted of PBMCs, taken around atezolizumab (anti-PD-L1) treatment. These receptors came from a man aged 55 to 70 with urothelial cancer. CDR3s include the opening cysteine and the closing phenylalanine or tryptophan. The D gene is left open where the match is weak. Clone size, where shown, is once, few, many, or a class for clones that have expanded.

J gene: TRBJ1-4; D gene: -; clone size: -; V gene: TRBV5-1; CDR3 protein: CASSPLRGANEKLFF; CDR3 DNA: TGCGCCAGCAGCCCGCTCCGCGGGGCTAATGAAAAACTGTTTTTT
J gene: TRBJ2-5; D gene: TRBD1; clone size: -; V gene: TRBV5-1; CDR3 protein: CASSFIQDRAETQYF; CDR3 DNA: TGCGCCAGCAGCTTTATTCAAGACAGGGCGGAGACCCAGTACTTC
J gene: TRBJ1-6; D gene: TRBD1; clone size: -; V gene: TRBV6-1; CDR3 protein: CASSDRGQGRSPLHF; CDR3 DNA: TGTGCCAGCAGCGATCGGGGACAGGGGCGGTCACCCCTCCACTTT
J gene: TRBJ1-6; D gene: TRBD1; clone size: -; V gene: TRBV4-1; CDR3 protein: CASSHPGQGGSPLHF; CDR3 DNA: TGCGCCAGCAGCCACCCGGGACAGGGAGGTTCACCCCTCCACTTT
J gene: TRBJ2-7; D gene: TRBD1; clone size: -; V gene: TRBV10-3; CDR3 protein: CAISAGTGRESYEQYF; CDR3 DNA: TGTGCCATCAGTGCTGGGACAGGGCGAGAGTCCTACGAGCAGTACTTC
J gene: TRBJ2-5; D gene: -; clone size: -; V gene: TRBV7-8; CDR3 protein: CASSLAAETQYF; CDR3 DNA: TGTGCCAGCAGCTTAGCGGCAGAGACCCAGTACTTC
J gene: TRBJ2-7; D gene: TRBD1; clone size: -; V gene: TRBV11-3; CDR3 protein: CASSFGQGTYEQYF; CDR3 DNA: TGTGCCAGCAGCTTCGGACAGGGAACCTACGAGCAGTACTTC
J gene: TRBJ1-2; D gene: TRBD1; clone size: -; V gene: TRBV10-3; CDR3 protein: CAISGRQGDGYTF; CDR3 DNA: TGTGCCATCAGTGGAAGACAGGGTGATGGCTACACCTTC
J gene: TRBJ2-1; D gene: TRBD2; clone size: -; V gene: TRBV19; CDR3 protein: CASSIGASGGVEQFF; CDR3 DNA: TGTGCCAGTAGTATAGGGGCTAGCGGGGGGGTTGAGCAGTTCTTC
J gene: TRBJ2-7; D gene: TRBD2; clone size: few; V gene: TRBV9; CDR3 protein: CASSPGLGSYEQYF; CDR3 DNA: TGTGCCAGCTCCCCGGGACTAGGGTCCTACGAGCAGTACTTC
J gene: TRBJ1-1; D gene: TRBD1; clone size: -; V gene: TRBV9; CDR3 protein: CASSVQGEAEAFF; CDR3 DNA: TGTGCCAGCAGCGTACAGGGGGAAGCTGAAGCTTTCTTT
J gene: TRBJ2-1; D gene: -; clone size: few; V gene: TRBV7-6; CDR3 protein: CASSPRGQNWGGEQFF; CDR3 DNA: TGTGCCAGCAGCCCAAGAGGACAGAATTGGGGTGGTGAGCAGTTCTTC
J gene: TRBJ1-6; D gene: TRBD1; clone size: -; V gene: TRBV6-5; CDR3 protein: CASSMDRGNSPLHF; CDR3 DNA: TGTGCCAGCAGTATGGACAGGGGAAATTCACCCCTCCACTTT
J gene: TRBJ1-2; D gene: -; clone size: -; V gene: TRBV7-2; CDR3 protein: CASSLDSNYGYTF; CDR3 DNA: TGTGCCAGCAGCTTAGACAGTAACTATGGCTACACCTTC
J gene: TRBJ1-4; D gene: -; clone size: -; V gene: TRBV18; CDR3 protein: CASSPDSRNEKLFF; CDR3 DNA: TGTGCCAGCTCACCGGACAGCCGAAATGAAAAACTGTTTTTT
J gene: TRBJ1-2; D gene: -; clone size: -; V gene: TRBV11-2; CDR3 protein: CASSLSQGYGYTF; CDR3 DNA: TGTGCCAGCAGCTTAAGTCAGGGGTATGGCTACACCTTC
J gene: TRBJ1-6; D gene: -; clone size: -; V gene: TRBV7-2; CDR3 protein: CASSLSPPSPLHF; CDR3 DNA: TGTGCCAGCAGCTTATCCCCCCCATCACCCCTCCACTTT
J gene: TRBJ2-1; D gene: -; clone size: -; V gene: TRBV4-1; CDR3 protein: CASSQYRVGSEQFF; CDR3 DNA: TGCGCCAGCAGCCAGTATCGGGTAGGGAGTGAGCAGTTCTTC
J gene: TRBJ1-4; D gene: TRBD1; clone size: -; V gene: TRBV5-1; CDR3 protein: CASSNRDRATNEKLFF; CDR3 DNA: TGCGCCAGCAGCAACCGGGACAGGGCCACTAATGAAAAACTGTTTTTT
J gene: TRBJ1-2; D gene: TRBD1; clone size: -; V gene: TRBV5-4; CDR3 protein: CASSTGTGGRYGYTF; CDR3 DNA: TGTGCCAGCAGCACCGGGACAGGGGGCCGCTATGGCTACACCTTC
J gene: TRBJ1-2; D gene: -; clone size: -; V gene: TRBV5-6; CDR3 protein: CASSFSRSNYGYTF; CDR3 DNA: TGTGCCAGCAGCTTCTCCAGGTCTAACTATGGCTACACCTTC
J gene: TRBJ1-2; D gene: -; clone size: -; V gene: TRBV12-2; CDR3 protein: CASHNNRAGDGYTF; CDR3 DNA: TGTGCAAGTCACAACAACAGGGCGGGGGATGGCTACACCTTC
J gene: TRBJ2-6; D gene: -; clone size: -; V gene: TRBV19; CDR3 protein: CATNRASSSGANVLTF; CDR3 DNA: TGTGCCACAAACAGGGCGTCGAGCTCTGGGGCCAACGTCCTGACTTTC
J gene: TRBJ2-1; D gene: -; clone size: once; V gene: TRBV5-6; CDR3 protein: CASKQGNEQFF; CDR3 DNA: TGTGCCAGTAAACAGGGAAATGAGCAGTTCTTC
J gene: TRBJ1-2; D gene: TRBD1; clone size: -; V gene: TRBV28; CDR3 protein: CASSQGTGGHYGYTF; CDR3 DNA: TGTGCCAGCAGTCAAGGGACAGGGGGACACTATGGCTACACCTTC
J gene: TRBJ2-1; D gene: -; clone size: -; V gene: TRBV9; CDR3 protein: CASSPLGRQAYNEQFF; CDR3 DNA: TGTGCCAGCAGCCCACTAGGGAGACAGGCGTACAATGAGCAGTTCTTC
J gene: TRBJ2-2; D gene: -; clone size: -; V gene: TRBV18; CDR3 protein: CASSPPLAAGELFF; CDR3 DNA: TGTGCCAGCTCACCCCCCTTGGCGGCCGGGGAGCTGTTTTTT
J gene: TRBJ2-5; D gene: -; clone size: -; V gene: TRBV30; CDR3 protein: CAWSPDRETQYF; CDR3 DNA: TGTGCCTGGAGCCCAGACAGAGAGACCCAGTACTTC
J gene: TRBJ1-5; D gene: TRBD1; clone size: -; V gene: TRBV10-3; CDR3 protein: CAISKDRERQPQHF; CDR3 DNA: TGTGCCATCAGCAAGGACAGGGAGCGTCAGCCCCAGCATTTT
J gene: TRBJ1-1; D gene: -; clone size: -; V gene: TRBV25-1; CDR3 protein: CASSGSNFFMNTEAFF; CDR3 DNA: TGTGCCAGCAGTGGGTCGAACTTCTTTATGAACACTGAAGCTTTCTTT
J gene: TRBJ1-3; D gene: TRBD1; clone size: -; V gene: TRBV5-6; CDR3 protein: CASSWGQGFGNTIYF; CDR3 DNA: TGTGCCAGCAGCTGGGGACAGGGGTTCGGAAACACCATATATTTT
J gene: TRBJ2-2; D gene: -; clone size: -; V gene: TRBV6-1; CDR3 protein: CASSGQRNTGELFF; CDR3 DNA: TGTGCCAGCAGTGGTCAGCGGAACACCGGGGAGCTGTTTTTT
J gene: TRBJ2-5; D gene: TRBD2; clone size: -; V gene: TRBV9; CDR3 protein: CASSSGLVPETQYF; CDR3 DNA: TGTGCCAGCAGCTCAGGACTAGTCCCAGAGACCCAGTACTTC
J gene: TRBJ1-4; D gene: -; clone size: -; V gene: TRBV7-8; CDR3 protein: CASSLWGGGEKLFF; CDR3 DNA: TGTGCCAGCAGCTTATGGGGGGGCGGCGAAAAACTGTTTTTT
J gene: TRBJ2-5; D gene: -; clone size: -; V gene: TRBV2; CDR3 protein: CASRQNEGAQYF; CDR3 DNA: TGTGCCAGCAGGCAAAATGAGGGGGCCCAGTACTTC
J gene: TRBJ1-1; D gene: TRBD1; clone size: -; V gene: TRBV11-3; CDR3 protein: CASSPGGRNTEAFF; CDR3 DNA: TGTGCCAGCAGCCCAGGGGGCCGGAACACTGAAGCTTTCTTT
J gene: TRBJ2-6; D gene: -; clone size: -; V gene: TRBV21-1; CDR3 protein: CASSKVKAQNAANVLTF; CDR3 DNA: TGTGCCAGCAGCAAAGTGAAAGCGCAGAATGCGGCCAACGTCCTGACTTTC
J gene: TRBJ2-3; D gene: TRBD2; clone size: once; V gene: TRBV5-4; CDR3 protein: CASSASGPRTDTQYF; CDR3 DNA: TGTGCCAGCAGCGCTAGCGGACCCCGCACAGATACGCAGTATTTT
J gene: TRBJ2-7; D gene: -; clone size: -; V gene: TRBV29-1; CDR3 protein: CSVAPSSYEQYF; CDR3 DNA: TGCAGCGTTGCACCGAGCTCCTACGAGCAGTACTTC
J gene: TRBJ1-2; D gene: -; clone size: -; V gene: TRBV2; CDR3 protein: CASSLGPNYGYTF; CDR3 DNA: TGTGCCAGCAGTCTGGGCCCTAACTATGGCTACACCTTC
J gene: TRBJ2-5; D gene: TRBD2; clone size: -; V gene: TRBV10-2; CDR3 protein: CASSVSGRQETQYF; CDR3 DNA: TGCGCCAGCTCAGTTAGCGGGCGGCAAGAGACCCAGTACTTC